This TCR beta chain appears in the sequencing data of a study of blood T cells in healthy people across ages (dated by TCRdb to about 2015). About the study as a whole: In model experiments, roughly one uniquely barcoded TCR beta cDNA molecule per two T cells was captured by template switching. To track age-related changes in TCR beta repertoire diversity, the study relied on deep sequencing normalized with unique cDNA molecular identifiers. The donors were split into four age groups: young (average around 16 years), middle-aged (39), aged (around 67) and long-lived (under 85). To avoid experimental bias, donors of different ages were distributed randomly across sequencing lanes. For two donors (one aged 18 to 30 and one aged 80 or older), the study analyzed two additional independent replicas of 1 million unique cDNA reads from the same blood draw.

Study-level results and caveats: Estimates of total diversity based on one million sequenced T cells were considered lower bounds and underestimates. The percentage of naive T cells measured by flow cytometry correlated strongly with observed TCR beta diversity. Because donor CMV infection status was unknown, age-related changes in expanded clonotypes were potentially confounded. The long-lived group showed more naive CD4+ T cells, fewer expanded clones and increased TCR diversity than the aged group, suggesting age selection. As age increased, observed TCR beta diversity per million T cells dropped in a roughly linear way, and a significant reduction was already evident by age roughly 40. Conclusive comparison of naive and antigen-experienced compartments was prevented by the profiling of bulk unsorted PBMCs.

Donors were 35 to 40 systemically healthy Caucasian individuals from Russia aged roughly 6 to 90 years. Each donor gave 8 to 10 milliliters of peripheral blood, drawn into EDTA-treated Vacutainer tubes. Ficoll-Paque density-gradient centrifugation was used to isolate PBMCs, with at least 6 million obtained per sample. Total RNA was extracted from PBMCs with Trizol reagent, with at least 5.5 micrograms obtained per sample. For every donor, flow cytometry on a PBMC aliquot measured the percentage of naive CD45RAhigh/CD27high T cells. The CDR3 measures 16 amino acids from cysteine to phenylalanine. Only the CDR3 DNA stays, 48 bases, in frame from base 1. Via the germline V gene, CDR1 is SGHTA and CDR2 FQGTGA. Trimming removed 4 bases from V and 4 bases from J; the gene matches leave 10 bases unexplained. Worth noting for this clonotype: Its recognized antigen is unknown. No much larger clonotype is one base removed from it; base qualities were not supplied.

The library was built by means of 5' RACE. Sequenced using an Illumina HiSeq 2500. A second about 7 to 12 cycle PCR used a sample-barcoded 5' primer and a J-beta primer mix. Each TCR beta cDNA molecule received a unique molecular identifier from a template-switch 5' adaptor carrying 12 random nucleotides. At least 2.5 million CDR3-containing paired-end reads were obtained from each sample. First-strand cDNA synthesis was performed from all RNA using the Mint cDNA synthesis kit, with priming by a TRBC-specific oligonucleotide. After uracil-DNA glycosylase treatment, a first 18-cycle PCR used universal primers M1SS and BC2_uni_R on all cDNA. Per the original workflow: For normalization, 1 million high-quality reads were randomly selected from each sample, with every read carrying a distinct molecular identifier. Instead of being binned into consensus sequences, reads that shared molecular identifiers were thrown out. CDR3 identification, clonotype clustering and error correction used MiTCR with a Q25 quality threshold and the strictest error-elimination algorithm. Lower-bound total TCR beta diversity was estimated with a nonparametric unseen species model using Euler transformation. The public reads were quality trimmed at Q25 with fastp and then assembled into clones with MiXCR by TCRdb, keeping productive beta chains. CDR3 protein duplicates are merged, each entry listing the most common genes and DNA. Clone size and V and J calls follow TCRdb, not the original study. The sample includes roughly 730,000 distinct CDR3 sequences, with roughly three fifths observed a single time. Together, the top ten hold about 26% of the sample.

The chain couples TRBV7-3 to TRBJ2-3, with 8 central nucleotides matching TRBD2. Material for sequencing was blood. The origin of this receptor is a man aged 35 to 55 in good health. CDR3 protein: CASSSNSGANPDTQYF. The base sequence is TGTGCCAGCAGCTCCAATAGCGGGGCGAATCCAGATACGCAGTATTTT.